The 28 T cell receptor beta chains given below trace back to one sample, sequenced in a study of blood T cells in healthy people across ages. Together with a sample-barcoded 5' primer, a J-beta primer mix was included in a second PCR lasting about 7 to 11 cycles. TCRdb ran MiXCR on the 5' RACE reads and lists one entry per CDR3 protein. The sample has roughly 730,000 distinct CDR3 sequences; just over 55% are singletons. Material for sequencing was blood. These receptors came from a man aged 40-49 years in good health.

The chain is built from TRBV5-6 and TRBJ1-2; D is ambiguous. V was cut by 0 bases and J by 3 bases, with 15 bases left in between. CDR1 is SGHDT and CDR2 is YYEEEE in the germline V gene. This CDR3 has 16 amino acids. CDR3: CASSLALIPLYYGYTF. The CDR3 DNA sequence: TGTGCCAGCAGCTTGGCTTTAATTCCCCTCTACTATGGCTACACCTTC.

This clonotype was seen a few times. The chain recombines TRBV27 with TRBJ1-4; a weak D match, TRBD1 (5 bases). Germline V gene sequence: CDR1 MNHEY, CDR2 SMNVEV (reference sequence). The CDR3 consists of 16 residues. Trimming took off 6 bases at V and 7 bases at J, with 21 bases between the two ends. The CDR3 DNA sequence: TGTGCCAGCAGCTATGGGGGGGGACGAGTAACTGAAAAACTGTTTTTT. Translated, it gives CASSYGGGRVTEKLFF.

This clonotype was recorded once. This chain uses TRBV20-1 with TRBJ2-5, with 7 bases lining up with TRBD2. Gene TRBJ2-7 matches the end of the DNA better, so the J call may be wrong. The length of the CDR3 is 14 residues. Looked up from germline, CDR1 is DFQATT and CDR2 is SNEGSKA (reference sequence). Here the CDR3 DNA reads TGCAGTGCTAGATCCCGGGAGGTAGGTTTCGAGCAGTACTTC. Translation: CSARSREVGFEQYF.

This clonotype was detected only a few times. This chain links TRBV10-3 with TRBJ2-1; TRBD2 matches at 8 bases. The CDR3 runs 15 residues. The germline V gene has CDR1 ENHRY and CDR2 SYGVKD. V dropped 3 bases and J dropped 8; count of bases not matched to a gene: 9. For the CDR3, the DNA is TGTGCCATCAGTGATGATGGGACTAGATTGGATGAGCAGTTCTTC. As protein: CAISDDGTRLDEQFF.

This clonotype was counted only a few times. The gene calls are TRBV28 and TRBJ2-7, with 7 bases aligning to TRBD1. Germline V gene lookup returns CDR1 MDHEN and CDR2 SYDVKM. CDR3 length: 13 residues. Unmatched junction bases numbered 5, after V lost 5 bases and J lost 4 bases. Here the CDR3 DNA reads TGTGCCAGCAGTAGAGGGGGCGTTTACGAGCAGTACTTC. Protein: CASSRGGVYEQYF.

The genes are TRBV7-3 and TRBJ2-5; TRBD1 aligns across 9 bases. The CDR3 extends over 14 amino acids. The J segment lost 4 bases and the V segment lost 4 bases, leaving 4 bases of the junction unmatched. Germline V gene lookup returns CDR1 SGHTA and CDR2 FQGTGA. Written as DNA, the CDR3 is TGTGCCAGCAGCTACAGGGGGCCAGGAGAGACCCAGTACTTC. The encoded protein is CASSYRGPGETQYF.

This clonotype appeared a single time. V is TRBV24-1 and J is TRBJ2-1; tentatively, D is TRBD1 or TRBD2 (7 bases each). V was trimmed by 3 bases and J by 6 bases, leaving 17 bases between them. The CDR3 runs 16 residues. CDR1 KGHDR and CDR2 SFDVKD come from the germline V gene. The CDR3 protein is CATSDQDRWEGNEQFF. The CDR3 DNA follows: TGTGCCACCAGTGATCAGGACAGGTGGGAGGGCAATGAGCAGTTCTTC.

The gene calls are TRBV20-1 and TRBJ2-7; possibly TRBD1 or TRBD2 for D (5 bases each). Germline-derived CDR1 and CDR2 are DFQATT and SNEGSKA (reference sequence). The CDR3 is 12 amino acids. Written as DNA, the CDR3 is TGCTCAGGGACGGATACTGAATACGAGCAGTACTTC. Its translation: CSGTDTEYEQYF.

The CDR3 region is CASSRTGGTNTGELFF. The CDR3, as DNA: TGTGCCAGCAGTCGGACAGGGGGAACGAACACCGGGGAGCTGTTTTTT. The gene calls are TRBV6-6 and TRBJ2-2; 10 bases are shared with TRBD1. CDR1 is MNHNY, CDR2 SVGAGI, per germline (reference sequence). Trimming took 5 bases from V and 0 from J; bases not matched to a gene: 3. This CDR3 has 16 amino acids.

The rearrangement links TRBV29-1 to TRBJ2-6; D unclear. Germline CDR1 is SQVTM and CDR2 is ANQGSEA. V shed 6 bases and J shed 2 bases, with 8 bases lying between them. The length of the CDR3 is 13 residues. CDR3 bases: TGCAGCGTGAGGACGGCTGGGGCCAACGTCCTGACTTTC. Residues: CSVRTAGANVLTF.

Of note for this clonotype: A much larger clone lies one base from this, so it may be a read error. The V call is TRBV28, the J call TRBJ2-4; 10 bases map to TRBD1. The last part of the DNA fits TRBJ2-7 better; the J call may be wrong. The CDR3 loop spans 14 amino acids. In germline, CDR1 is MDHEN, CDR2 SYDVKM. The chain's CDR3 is CAGSPGQGDYEQYF. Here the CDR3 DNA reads TGTGCCGGCAGCCCCGGACAGGGGGACTACGAGCAGTACTTC.

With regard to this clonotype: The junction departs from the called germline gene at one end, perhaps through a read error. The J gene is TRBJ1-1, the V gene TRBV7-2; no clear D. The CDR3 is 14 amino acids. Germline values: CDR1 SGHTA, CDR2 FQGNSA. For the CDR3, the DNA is TGTGCCAACAGCTTTCTAACAGAGAACACTGAAGCTTTCTTT. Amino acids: CANSFLTENTEAFF. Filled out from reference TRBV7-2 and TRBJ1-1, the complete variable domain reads GAGVSQSPSNKVTEKGKDVELRCDPISGHTALYWYRQSLGQGLEFLIYFQGNSAPDKSGLPSDRFSAERTGGSVSTLTIQRTQQEDSAVYLCANSFLTENTEAFFGQGTRLTVV.

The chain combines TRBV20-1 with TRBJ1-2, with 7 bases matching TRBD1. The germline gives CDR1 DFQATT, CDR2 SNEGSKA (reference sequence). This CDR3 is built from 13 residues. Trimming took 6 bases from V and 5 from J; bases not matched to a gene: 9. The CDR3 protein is CSATTDRVYGYTF. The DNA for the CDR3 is TGCAGTGCCACGACAGACAGGGTATATGGCTACACCTTC.

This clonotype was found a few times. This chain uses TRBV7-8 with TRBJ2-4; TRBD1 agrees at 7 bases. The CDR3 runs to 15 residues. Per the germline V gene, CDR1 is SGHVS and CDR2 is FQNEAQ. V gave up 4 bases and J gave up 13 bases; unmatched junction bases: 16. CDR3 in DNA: TGTGCCAGCAGCTCCGGGACAGCCCAACCCTGGGAGCAGTACTTC. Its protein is CASSSGTAQPWEQYF. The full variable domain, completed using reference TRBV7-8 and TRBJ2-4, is GAGVSQSPRYKVAKRGQDVALRCDPISGHVSLFWYQQALGQGPEFLTYFQNEAQLDKSGLPSDRFFAERPEGSVSTLKIQRTQQEDSAVYLCASSSGTAQPWEQYFGAGTRLSVL.

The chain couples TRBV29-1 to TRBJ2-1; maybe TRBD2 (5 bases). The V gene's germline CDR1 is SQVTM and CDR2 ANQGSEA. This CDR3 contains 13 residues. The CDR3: CSVKGWRDNEQFF. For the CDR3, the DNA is TGCAGTGTGAAAGGTTGGCGGGACAATGAGCAGTTCTTC.

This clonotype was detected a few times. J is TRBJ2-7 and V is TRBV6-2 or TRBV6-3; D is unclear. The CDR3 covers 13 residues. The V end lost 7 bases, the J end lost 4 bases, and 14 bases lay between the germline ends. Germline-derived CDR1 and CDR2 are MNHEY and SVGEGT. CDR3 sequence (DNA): TGTGCCAGCACCCCGGCTCTTCCATACGAGCAGTACTTC. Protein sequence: CASTPALPYEQYF.

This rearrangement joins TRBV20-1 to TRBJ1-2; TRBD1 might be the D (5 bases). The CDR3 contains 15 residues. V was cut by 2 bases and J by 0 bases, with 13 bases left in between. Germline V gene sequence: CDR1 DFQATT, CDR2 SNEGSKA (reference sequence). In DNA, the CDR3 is TGCAGTGCTAGAATTCCGGAAGGGGCTAACTATGGCTACACCTTC. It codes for CSARIPEGANYGYTF.

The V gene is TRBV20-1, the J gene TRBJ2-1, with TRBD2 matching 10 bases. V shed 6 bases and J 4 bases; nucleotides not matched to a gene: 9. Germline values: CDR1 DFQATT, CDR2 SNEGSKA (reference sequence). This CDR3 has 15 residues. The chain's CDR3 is CSANPTSGVYNEQFF. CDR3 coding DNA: TGCAGTGCCAATCCTACTAGCGGGGTTTACAATGAGCAGTTCTTC.

For the CDR3, the DNA is TGCGCCAGCAGCCAAGATATAACAGGTGGGGTCGGCTATGGCTACACCTTC. Encoded protein: CASSQDITGGVGYGYTF. J is TRBJ1-2 and V is TRBV4-1, with D perhaps TRBD1 (5 bases). CDR3 size: 17 residues. Per the germline V gene, CDR1 is MGHRA and CDR2 is YSYEKL. V gave up 0 bases and J gave up 4 bases, with 18 bases separating them.

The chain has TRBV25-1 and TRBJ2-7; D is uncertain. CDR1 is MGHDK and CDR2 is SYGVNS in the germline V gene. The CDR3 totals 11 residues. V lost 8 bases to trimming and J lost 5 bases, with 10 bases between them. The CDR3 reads CASLRLDEQYF. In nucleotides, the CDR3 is TGTGCCAGCCTGCGCCTCGACGAGCAGTACTTC.

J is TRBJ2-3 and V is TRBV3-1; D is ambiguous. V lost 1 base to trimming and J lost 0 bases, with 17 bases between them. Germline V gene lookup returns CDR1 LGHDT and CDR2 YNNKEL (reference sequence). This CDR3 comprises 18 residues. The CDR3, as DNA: TGTGCCAGCAGCCAAGTAGCTTCACGGACCACTAGCACAGATACGCAGTATTTT. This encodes CASSQVASRTTSTDTQYF.

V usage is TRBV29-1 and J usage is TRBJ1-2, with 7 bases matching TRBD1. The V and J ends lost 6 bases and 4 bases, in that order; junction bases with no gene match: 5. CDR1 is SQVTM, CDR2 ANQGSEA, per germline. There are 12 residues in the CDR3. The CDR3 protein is CSVADRVYGYTF. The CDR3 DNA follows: TGCAGCGTCGCCGACAGGGTCTATGGCTACACCTTC.

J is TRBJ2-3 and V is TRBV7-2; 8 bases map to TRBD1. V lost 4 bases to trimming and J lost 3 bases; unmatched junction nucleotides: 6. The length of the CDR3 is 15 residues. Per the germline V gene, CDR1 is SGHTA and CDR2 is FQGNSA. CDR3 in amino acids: CASSSGTGRTDTQYF. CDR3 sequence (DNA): TGTGCCAGCAGCTCCGGGACAGGAAGAACAGATACGCAGTATTTT.

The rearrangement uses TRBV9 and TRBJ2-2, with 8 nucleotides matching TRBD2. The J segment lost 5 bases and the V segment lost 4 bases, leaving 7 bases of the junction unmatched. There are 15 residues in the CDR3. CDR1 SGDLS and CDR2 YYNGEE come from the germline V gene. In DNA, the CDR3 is TGTGCCAGCAGCCCAGTCGGGGGGGGTACCGGGGAGCTGTTTTTT. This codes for CASSPVGGGTGELFF.

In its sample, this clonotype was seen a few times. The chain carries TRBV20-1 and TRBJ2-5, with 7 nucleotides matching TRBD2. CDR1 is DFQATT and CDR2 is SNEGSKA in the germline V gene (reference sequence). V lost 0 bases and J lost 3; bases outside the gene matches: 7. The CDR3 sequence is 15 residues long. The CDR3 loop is CSARDLTSPKETQYF. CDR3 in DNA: TGCAGTGCTAGAGATCTGACTAGCCCCAAAGAGACCCAGTACTTC.

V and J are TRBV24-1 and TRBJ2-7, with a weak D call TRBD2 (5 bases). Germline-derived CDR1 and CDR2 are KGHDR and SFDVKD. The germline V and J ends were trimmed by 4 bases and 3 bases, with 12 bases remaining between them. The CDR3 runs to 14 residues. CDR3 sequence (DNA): TGTGCCACCAGTGAGAGTTCCCGGGGCTACGAGCAGTACTTC. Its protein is CATSESSRGYEQYF.

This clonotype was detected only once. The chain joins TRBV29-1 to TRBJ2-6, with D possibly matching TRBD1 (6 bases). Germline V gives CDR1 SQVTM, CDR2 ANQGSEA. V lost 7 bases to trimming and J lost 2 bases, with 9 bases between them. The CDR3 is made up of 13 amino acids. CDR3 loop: CSATGTGANVLTF. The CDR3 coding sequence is TGCAGCGCGACAGGAACTGGGGCCAACGTCCTGACTTTC. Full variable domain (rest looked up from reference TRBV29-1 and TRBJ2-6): SAVISQKPSRDICQRGTSLTIQCQVDSQVTMMFWYRQQPGQSLTLIATANQGSEATYESGFVIDKFPISRPNLTFSTLTVSNMSPEDSSIYLCSATGTGANVLTFGAGSRLTVL.

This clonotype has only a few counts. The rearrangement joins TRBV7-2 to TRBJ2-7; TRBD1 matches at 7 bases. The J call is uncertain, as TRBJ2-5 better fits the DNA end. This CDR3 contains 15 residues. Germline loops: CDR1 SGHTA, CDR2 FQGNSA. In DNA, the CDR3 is TGTGCCAGCAGCCATCCCAAGACAGGGTGGCAGACCCAGTACTTC. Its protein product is CASSHPKTGWQTQYF.